This paragraph reports one TCR beta chain. Its antigen remains unidentified. PCR used 60 Vbeta primers and 13 Jbeta primers. Sequencing used immunoSEQ multiplex PCR; TCRdb keeps in-frame clones, though not all of them. Of tens of thousands of clones in the sample, approximately 71% were seen once. Donors sampled were nominally healthy, though unrecorded immune exposures were likely. The sample is drawn from a study of cytomegalovirus exposure and HLA in healthy donors. General study findings and limits: It was reported that TCR beta sequences correctly inferred the HLA-A and HLA-B alleles for most subjects. An analysis that was carried out later associated fewer than 20,000 TCR beta sequences with HLA alleles at 0.05 false discovery rate.

The CDR3 spans 14 residues. Per the germline V gene, CDR1 is SGHTA and CDR2 is FQGNSA. The V end lost 5 bases, the J end lost 4 bases, and 12 bases lay between the germline ends. Sequences were obtained from PBMCs. The receptor's source is a woman aged 40 to 49 in good health and CMV-seropositive. This chain joins TRBV7-2 and TRBJ1-3; D might be TRBD1 (6 bases). The CDR3 DNA reads TGTGCCAGCAGCGAGGACAGTCCAGGAAACACCATATATTTT. Translated: CASSEDSPGNTIYF.